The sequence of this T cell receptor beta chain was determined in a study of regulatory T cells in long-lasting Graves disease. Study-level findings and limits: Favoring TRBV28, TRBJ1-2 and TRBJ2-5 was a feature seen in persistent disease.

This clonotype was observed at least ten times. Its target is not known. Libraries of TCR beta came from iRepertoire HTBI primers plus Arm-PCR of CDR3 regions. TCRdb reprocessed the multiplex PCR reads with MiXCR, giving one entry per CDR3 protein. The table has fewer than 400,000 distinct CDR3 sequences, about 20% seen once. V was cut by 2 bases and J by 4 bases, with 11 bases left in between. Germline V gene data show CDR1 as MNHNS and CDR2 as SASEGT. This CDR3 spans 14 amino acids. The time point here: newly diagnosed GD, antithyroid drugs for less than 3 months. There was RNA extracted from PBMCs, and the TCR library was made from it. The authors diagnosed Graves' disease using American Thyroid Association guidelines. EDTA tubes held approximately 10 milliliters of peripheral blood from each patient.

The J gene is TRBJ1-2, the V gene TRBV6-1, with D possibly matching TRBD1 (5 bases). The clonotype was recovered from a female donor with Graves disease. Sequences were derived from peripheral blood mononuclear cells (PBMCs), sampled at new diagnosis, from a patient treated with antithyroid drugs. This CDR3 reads CASSETGPAYGYTF. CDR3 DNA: TGTGCCAGCAGTGAAACGGGACCGGCCTATGGCTACACCTTC.